These 24 T cell receptor beta chains came from one sample sequenced in a study of blood T cell repertoires in COVID-19. Sequencing was performed with immunoSEQ multiplex PCR; in TCRdb, only in-frame clones are kept and a portion is missing. Among roughly 140,000 clones listed, 70% to 90% were seen once. Sequenced input: peripheral blood. All receptors come from a woman in her seventies with acute or convalescent COVID-19.

The chain joins TRBV13 to TRBJ2-6; 11 bases are a match to TRBD1. Germline CDR1 reads PRHDT; CDR2 reads FYEKMQ (reference sequence). V dropped 5 bases and J dropped 2; count of bases not matched to a gene: 5. The CDR3 extends over 17 amino acids. The CDR3 DNA sequence: TGTGCCAGCAGCAAAGGACAGGGGGCGACTGGGGCCAACGTCCTGACTTTC. Amino acids: CASSKGQGATGANVLTF. Looking up the rest from reference TRBV13 and TRBJ2-6 gives the full variable domain: AAGVIQSPRHLIKEKRETATLKCYPIPRHDTVYWYQQGPGQDPQFLISFYEKMQSDKGSIPDRFSAQQFSDYHSELNMSSLELGDSALYFCASSKGQGATGANVLTFGAGSRLTVL.

This chain uses TRBV3-1 (or the pseudogene TRBV3-2) with TRBJ1-6, with D unclear. Germline CDR1 reads LGHDT; CDR2 reads YNNKEL (reference sequence). The CDR3 is made up of 16 amino acids. V was clipped by 0 bases and J by 4 bases, with 10 bases between them. DNA for the CDR3: TGTGCCAGCAGCCAAGAGCCGGGGTTATATAATTCACCCCTCCACTTT. Amino acid sequence: CASSQEPGLYNSPLHF.

The chain carries TRBV3-1 (or the pseudogene TRBV3-2) and TRBJ1-1, with TRBD1 as a possible D gene (5 bases). This CDR3 comprises 14 residues. Deletions cut 6 bases from V and 0 bases from J, with 11 bases between. Germline V gene sequence: CDR1 LGHDT, CDR2 YNNKEL (reference sequence). As DNA, the CDR3 is TGTGCCAGCAGTCGACAGCTTATGAACACTGAAGCTTTCTTT. Its protein product is CASSRQLMNTEAFF.

The chain employs TRBV5-1 and TRBJ1-2; TRBD1 might be the D (6 bases). V dropped 4 bases and J dropped 2 bases, with 15 bases sitting between them. The CDR3 length is 15 residues. Germline CDR1 is SGHRS and CDR2 is YFSETQ. For the CDR3, the DNA is TGCGCCAGCAGCCAACCGGGACAACAAAACTATGGCTACACCTTC. It is translated as CASSQPGQQNYGYTF.

The CDR3 spells CASSHGTVGETQYF. The CDR3 DNA follows: TGTGCCAGCAGCCATGGGACAGTCGGGGAGACCCAGTACTTC. The genes are TRBV7-8 and TRBJ2-5, with TRBD1 matching 7 bases. This CDR3 is 14 amino acids long. CDR1 and CDR2 (germline): SGHVS, FQNEAQ. V trimming: 5 bases; J trimming: 5 bases; junction bases outside the gene matches: 8. The full variable domain, completed using reference TRBV7-8 and TRBJ2-5, is GAGVSQSPRYKVAKRGQDVALRCDPISGHVSLFWYQQALGQGPEFLTYFQNEAQLDKSGLPSDRFFAERPEGSVSTLKIQRTQQEDSAVYLCASSHGTVGETQYFGPGTRLLVL.

V and J are TRBV5-1 and TRBJ1-6, with a weak D call TRBD1 (6 bases). With 4 bases removed from V and 7 bases from J, the gap between germline ends came to 15 bases. The CDR3 length is 15 residues. Germline V gene sequence: CDR1 SGHRS, CDR2 YFSETQ. CDR3 nucleotides: TGCGCCAGCAGCCCACAGGGAAATGAGAATTCACCCCTCCACTTT. Translated, it gives CASSPQGNENSPLHF.

This chain links TRBV4-3 with TRBJ2-3; 12 nucleotides line up with TRBD2. Germline CDR1 and CDR2: LGHNA and YSLEER. The V segment lost 4 bases and the J segment 0 bases; nucleotides outside the gene matches: 8. This CDR3 has 18 residues. CDR3: CASSRLAGGETSTDTQYF. CDR3 in DNA: TGCGCCAGCAGCCGCCTAGCGGGGGGGGAGACTAGCACAGATACGCAGTATTTT.

The chain employs TRBV5-4 and TRBJ1-4; D gene uncertain. Trimming stripped 0 bases from V and 1 base from J, with 10 bases between. CDR3 length: 16 residues. Germline V CDR1 and CDR2: SGHNT, YYREEE (reference sequence). CDR3 sequence reads: CASSLDPRVTNEKLFF. The CDR3 nucleotides read TGTGCCAGCAGCTTGGATCCCCGAGTAACTAATGAAAAACTGTTTTTT.

This clone was detected only once. The rearrangement links TRBV4-1 to TRBJ2-5, with a tentative D call TRBD2 (6 bases). With 5 bases removed from V and 5 bases from J, the gap between germline ends came to 12 bases. The CDR3 loop spans 13 amino acids. Germline CDR1 and CDR2: MGHRA and YSYEKL. The CDR3 reads CASSLAGRETQYF. In nucleotides, the CDR3 is TGCGCCAGCAGCTTGGCGGGGCGGGAGACCCAGTACTTC.

A few counts support this clone. The chain links TRBV27 to TRBJ1-6, with a weak D call TRBD1 (6 bases). The V and J ends lost 6 bases and 2 bases respectively, with 14 bases between them. CDR1 is MNHEY, CDR2 SMNVEV, per germline (reference sequence). CDR3 length: 16 amino acids. The CDR3 spells CASRKQGSAYNSPLHF. DNA for the CDR3: TGTGCCAGCAGGAAACAGGGATCTGCCTATAATTCACCCCTCCACTTT.

The V call is TRBV27, the J call TRBJ1-2; no definite D call. This CDR3 contains 20 residues. Germline V gene sequence: CDR1 MNHEY, CDR2 SMNVEV (reference sequence). V was shortened by 3 bases and J by 1 base, with 27 bases between the two germline ends. CDR3 protein: CASSFSRKVMRVGDNYGYTF. CDR3 nucleotides: TGTGCCAGCAGTTTTTCTCGCAAAGTGATGAGGGTTGGCGATAACTATGGCTACACCTTC.

The chain employs TRBV24-1 and TRBJ1-1; no definite D call. Trimming removed 3 bases at V and 2 bases at J, with 6 bases between. The CDR3 totals 13 residues. CDR1 KGHDR and CDR2 SFDVKD come from the germline V gene. This CDR3 reads CATSDGQNTEAFF. CDR3 in DNA: TGTGCCACCAGTGATGGGCAAAACACTGAAGCTTTCTTT.

This chain connects TRBV18 to TRBJ2-5; D is unclear. The CDR3 is 18 amino acids. V gave up 5 bases and J gave up 7 bases, with 29 bases separating them. Germline V gives CDR1 KGHSH, CDR2 LQKENI. For the CDR3, the DNA is TGTGCCAGCTCAAATAACGCCCCCTCCTCAACCGGGTTCTGGACCCAGTACTTC. The encoded protein is CASSNNAPSSTGFWTQYF.

The chain has TRBV5-5 and TRBJ2-7, with 15 bases that match TRBD2. Germline-derived CDR1 and CDR2 are SGHKS and YYEKEE (reference sequence). This CDR3 has 16 amino acids. The J segment lost 5 bases and the V segment lost 3 bases, leaving 6 bases of the junction unmatched. The CDR3 loop reads CASSYGTSGGMNEQYF. The CDR3 bases are TGTGCCAGCAGCTACGGGACTAGCGGGGGGATGAACGAGCAGTACTTC.

This clone has just one count. This chain joins TRBV29-1 and TRBJ1-1; D not resolved. CDR1 is SQVTM, CDR2 ANQGSEA, per germline. The CDR3 runs to 14 residues. V lost 4 bases and J 4 bases, leaving 16 bases between the germline ends. This CDR3 reads CSVVFHQASTEAFF. CDR3 in DNA: TGCAGCGTTGTATTTCACCAGGCCTCCACTGAAGCTTTCTTT.

This clone was observed once. The V call is TRBV4-2, the J call TRBJ1-1; 7 bases agree with TRBD1. V lost 1 base, J lost 4 bases, and 6 bases stayed unmatched. Germline V gene data show CDR1 as LGHNA and CDR2 as YNFKEQ. The CDR3 sequence is 15 residues long. This chain's CDR3 is CASSQGDRAGTEAFF. The CDR3 DNA is TGTGCCAGCAGCCAAGGAGACAGGGCGGGCACTGAAGCTTTCTTT.

The J gene is TRBJ1-4, the V gene TRBV11-2; 9 nucleotides agree with TRBD1. V shed 3 bases, J shed 8 bases, and the junction held 10 bases outside the gene matches. The CDR3 is 16 residues long. Germline CDR1 is SGHAT and CDR2 is FQNNGV. CDR3 protein: CASSLGGQGWREKLFF. The CDR3 DNA follows: TGTGCCAGCAGCTTGGGGGGACAGGGCTGGCGGGAAAAACTGTTTTTT.

J is TRBJ1-1 and V is TRBV4-1, with a weak D call TRBD1 (6 bases). Germline CDR1 MGHRA, CDR2 YSYEKL. Trimming removed 3 bases at V and 4 bases at J, with 12 bases between. This CDR3 region has 14 residues. CDR3 DNA sequence: TGCGCCAGCAGCCACGCAGGGGAAAGCACTGAAGCTTTCTTT. This codes for CASSHAGESTEAFF.

The J gene is TRBJ1-6, the V gene TRBV19; 7 bases fit TRBD1. V was clipped by 6 bases and J by 7 bases; unmatched bases: 3. CDR1 LNHDA and CDR2 SQIVND come from the germline V gene (reference sequence). The CDR3 runs 13 residues. This CDR3 is CASSPTGNSPLHF. As DNA, the CDR3 is TGTGCCAGTAGCCCGACAGGGAATTCACCCCTCCACTTT. The full variable domain, in which reference TRBV19 and TRBJ1-6 provide the parts outside the CDR3, is DGGITQSPKYLFRKEGQNVTLSCEQNLNHDAMYWYRQDPGQGLRLIYYSQIVNDFQKGDIAEGYSVSREKKESFPLTVTSAQKNPTAFYLCASSPTGNSPLHFGNGTRLTVT.

The CDR3 DNA sequence: TGTGCCAGTAGTATAGTGAGAGGATCGGCTACCCAGTACTTC. Its translation is CASSIVRGSATQYF. V is TRBV19 and J is TRBJ2-5; D remains unclear. V shed 1 base and J shed 8 bases, with 14 bases lying between them. This CDR3 region has 14 residues. Germline V gene data show CDR1 as LNHDA and CDR2 as SQIVND (reference sequence).

The rearrangement uses TRBV2 and TRBJ1-3; D remains unclear. The CDR3 consists of 15 residues. In germline, CDR1 is SNHLY, CDR2 FYNNEI. V was cut by 6 bases and J by 0 bases, with 12 bases left in between. The CDR3 reads CASSRDGASGNTIYF. CDR3 coding DNA: TGTGCCAGCAGCCGCGACGGAGCCTCTGGAAACACCATATATTTT.

The chain couples TRBV5-1 to TRBJ1-2, with 11 bases lining up with TRBD1. The CDR3 totals 16 residues. Germline CDR1 reads SGHRS; CDR2 reads YFSETQ. V was clipped by 0 bases and J by 4 bases; unmatched bases: 5. CDR3 region: CASSLGRTGGGYGYTF. As DNA, the CDR3 is TGCGCCAGCAGCTTGGGACGGACAGGGGGCGGCTATGGCTACACCTTC.

This clone was observed a handful of times. The V call is TRBV2, the J call TRBJ2-1; the D is unclear. The germline gives CDR1 SNHLY, CDR2 FYNNEI. The CDR3 contains 13 residues. The V end lost 1 base, the J end lost 12 bases, and 13 bases lay between the germline ends. The CDR3 region has the DNA TGTGCCAGCAGTGAAGGTGGAGCGCGGTCGCAGTTCTTC. This translates into CASSEGGARSQFF.

This chain connects TRBV4-1 to TRBJ2-7; 12 bases map to TRBD1. V shed 4 bases and J 4 bases; nucleotides not matched to a gene: 11. The CDR3 totals 17 residues. Germline V CDR1 and CDR2: MGHRA, YSYEKL. The CDR3 DNA reads TGCGCCAGCAGCCTCCAGCATGGGACAGGGGGCAAATACGAGCAGTACTTC. Amino acid sequence: CASSLQHGTGGKYEQYF.